Given below is one TCR beta chain in context. The antigen is unknown. Vbeta (60) and Jbeta (13) primers were used in the PCR. Data came from immunoSEQ multiplex PCR; TCRdb stores just in-frame clones and leaves some out. The sample yields some 170,000 clones, nearly 80% seen once. Losses at the gene ends were 3 bases for V and 8 bases for J; bases not matched to a gene: 10. The germline V gene has CDR1 SGHNT and CDR2 YENEEA. The CDR3 consists of 15 residues. This sample is part of a study of cytomegalovirus exposure and HLA in healthy donors. Whole-study results and caveats: V- and J-gene trimming of TCR beta was linked (in a later analysis) to a missense DCLRE1C variant.

The clonotype was recovered from a man in his forties or fifties in good health and CMV-seropositive. Sequencing was done on a sample of PBMCs. The chain carries TRBV11-3 and TRBJ2-1; TRBD1 aligns across 7 bases. CDR3 nucleotide sequence: TGTGCCAGCAGCTTGGGGAGACAGGGCGGGTATGAGCAGTTCTTC. It translates to CASSLGRQGGYEQFF.